This T cell receptor beta chain was identified in a study of cytomegalovirus exposure and HLA in healthy donors. Overall study results and limits: In a later analysis, V- and J-gene trimming of beta chains associated with a DCLRE1C missense variant, replicated independently. TCR beta sequences reportedly predicted most subjects' HLA-A and HLA-B alleles accurately. There were around 160 TCR beta chains listed as cytomegalovirus-associated.

A multiplex PCR was run with 60 Vbeta primers and 13 Jbeta primers. Here immunoSEQ multiplex PCR was the method, and the copy in TCRdb shows in-frame clones only, minus some. The table lists over 110,000 clones. Comments on this clone: Its antigen is unidentified.

CDR1 is SGHAT, CDR2 FQNNGV, per germline. The CDR3 has 16 amino acids. V gave up 4 bases and J gave up 1 base; unmatched junction bases: 9. Source material: PBMCs. The sequence came from a male donor in good health and CMV-seronegative. The chain recombines TRBV11-2 with TRBJ1-1; 7 nucleotides agree with TRBD1. CDR3 sequence reads: CASSSRLGGKNTEAFF. Written as DNA, the CDR3 is TGTGCCAGCAGCTCCCGTCTAGGGGGCAAGAACACTGAAGCTTTCTTT.